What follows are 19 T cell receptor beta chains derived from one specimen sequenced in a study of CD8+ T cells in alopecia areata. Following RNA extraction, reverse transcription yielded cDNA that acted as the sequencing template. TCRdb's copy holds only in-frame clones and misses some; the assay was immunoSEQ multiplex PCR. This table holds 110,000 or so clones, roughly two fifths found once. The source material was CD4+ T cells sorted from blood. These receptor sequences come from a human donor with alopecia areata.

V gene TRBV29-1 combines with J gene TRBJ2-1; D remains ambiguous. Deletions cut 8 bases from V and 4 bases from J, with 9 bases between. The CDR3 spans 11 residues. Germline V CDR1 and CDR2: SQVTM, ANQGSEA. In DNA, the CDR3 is TGCAGCCCCCGGGTGTACAATGAGCAGTTCTTC. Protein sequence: CSPRVYNEQFF.

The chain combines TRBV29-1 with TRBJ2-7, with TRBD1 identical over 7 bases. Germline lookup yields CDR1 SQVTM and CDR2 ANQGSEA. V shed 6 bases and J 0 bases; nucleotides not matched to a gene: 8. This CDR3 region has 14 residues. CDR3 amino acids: CSVMTDRSSYEQYF. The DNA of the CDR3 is TGCAGCGTGATGACGGACAGGAGCTCCTACGAGCAGTACTTC.

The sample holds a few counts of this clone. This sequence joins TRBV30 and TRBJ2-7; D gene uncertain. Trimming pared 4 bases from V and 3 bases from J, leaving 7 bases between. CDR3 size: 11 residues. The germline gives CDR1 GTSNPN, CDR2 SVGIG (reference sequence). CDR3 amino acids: CAWTAGYEQYF. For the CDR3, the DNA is TGTGCCTGGACGGCCGGCTACGAGCAGTACTTC.

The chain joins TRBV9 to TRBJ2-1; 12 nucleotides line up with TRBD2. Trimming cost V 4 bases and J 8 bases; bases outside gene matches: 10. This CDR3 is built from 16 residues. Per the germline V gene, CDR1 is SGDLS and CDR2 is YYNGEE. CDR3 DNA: TGTGCCAGCAGCCCTCAGACTAGCGGGAGTAGCTATGAGCAGTTCTTC. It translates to CASSPQTSGSSYEQFF.

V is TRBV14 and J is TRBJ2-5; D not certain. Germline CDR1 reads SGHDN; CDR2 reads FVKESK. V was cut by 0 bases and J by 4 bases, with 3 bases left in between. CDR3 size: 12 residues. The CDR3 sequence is CASSQERETQYF. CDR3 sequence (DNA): TGTGCCAGCAGCCAAGAAAGAGAGACCCAGTACTTC.

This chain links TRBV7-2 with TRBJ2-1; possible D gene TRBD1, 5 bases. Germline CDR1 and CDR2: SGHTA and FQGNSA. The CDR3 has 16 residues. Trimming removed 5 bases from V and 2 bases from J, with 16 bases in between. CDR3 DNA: TGTGCCAGCAGCCAACGACAAGGGGATACCTACAATGAGCAGTTCTTC. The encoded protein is CASSQRQGDTYNEQFF.

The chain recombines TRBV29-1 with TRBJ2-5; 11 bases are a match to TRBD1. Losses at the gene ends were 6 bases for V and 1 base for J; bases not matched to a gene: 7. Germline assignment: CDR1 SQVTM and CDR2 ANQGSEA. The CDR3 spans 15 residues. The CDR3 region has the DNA TGCAGCGTATTAGGACAGGGGGCAATCCAAGAGACCCAGTACTTC. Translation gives CSVLGQGAIQETQYF.

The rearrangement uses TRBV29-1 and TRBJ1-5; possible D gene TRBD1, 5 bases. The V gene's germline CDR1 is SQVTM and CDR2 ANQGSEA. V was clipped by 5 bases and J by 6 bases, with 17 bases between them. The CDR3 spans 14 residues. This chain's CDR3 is CSVYTQGAGQPQHF. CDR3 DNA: TGCAGCGTTTACACTCAGGGTGCGGGTCAGCCCCAGCATTTT.

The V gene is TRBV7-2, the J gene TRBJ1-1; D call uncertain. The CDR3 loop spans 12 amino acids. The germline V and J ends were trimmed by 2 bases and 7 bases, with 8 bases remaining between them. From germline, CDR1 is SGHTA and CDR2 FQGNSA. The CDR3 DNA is TGTGCCAGCAGCTTAATGGGCCTTGAAGCTTTCTTT. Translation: CASSLMGLEAFF.

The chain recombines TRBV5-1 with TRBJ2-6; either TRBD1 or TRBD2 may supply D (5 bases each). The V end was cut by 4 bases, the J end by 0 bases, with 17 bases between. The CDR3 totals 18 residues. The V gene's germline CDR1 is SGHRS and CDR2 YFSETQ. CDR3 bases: TGCGCCAGCAGCGTCGGGTGGGGGACCGTCTCTGGGGCCAACGTCCTGACTTTC. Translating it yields CASSVGWGTVSGANVLTF.

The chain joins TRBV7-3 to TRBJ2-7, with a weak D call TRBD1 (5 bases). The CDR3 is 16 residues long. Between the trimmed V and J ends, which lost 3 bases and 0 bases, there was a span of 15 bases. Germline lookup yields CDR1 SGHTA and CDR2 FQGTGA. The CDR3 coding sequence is TGTGCCAGCAGCTTGCGTGGGCAGGGTCCCTCCTACGAGCAGTACTTC. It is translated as CASSLRGQGPSYEQYF. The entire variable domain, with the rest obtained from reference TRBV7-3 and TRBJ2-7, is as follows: GAGVSQTPSNKVTEKGKYVELRCDPISGHTALYWYRQSLGQGPEFLIYFQGTGAADDSGLPNDRFFAVRPEGSVSTLKIQRTERGDSAVYLCASSLRGQGPSYEQYFGPGTRLTVT.

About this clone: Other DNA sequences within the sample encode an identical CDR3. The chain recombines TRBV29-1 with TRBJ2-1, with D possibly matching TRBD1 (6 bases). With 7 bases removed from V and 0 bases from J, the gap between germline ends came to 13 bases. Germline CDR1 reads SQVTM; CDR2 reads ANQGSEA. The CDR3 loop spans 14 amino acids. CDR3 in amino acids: CSAGTPSSYNEQFF. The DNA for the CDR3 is TGCAGCGCCGGGACACCGAGCTCCTACAATGAGCAGTTCTTC.

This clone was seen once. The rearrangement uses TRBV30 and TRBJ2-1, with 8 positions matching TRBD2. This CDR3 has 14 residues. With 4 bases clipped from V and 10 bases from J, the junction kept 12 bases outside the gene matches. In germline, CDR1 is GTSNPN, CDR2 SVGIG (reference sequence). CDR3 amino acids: CAWKGVGRAREQFF. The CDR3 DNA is TGTGCCTGGAAAGGGGTCGGGAGGGCCCGGGAGCAGTTCTTC. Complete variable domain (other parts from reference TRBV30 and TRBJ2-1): SQTIHQWPATLVQPVGSPLSLECTVEGTSNPNLYWYRQAAGRGLQLLFYSVGIGQISSEVPQNLSASRPQDRQFILSSKKLLLSDSGFYLCAWKGVGRAREQFFGPGTRLTVL.

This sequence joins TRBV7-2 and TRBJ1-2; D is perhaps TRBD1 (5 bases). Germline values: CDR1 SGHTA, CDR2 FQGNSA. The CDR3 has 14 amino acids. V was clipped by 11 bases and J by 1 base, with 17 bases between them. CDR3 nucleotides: TGTGCCGCCCCTCGGGGGAGGAATAACTATGGCTACACCTTC. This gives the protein CAAPRGRNNYGYTF.

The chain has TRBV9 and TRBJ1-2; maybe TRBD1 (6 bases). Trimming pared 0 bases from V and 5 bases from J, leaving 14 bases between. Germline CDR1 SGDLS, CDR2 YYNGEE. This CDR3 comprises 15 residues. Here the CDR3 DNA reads TGTGCCAGCAGCGTAGAATCAGGGGCTCGGTATGGCTACACCTTC. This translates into CASSVESGARYGYTF.

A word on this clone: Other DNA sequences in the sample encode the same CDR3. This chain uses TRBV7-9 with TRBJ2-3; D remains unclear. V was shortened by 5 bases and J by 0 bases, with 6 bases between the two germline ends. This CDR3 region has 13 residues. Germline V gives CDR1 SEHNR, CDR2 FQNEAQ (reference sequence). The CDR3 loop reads CASSLGSTDTQYF. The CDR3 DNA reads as TGTGCCAGCAGCCTCGGGAGCACAGATACGCAGTATTTT.

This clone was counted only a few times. The CDR3 region is CASSPRQGSETQYF. The CDR3 bases are TGTGCCAGCAGCCCCCGCCAGGGCTCAGAGACCCAGTACTTC. V is TRBV7-2 and J is TRBJ2-5; possible D gene TRBD1, 5 bases. The CDR3 runs to 14 residues. Trimming removed 5 bases at V and 4 bases at J, with 14 bases between. Germline loops: CDR1 SGHTA, CDR2 FQGNSA.

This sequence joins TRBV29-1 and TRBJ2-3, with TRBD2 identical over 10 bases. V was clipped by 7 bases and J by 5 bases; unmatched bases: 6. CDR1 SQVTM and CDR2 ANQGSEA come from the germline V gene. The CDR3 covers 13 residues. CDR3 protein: CSASGRAIDTQYF. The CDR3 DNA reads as TGCAGCGCGAGCGGGAGGGCTATAGATACGCAGTATTTT.

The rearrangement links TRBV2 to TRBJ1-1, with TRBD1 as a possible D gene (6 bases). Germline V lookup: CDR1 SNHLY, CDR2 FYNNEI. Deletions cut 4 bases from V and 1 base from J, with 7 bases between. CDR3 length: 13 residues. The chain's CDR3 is CASSAQGNTEAFF. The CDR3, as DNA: TGTGCCAGCAGTGCACAGGGGAACACTGAAGCTTTCTTT.